This T cell receptor beta chain was sequenced for a study of cytotoxic CD8 clonotypes in ibrutinib-treated CLL. About the study: Across the patients, some ten were relapsed/refractory, under 16 treatment-naive and fewer than 18 IGHV unmutated.

The V and J ends lost 0 bases and 1 base respectively, with 7 bases between them. CDR1 and CDR2 (germline): SGHAT, FQNNGV. The CDR3 length is 16 residues. Notes on this clone: The antigen is not known.

General study results and limits: With treatment, public clonotypes, which were uncommon, either contracted or remained stable.

Genomic DNA for TCR beta libraries, roughly 2 micrograms, came from cryopreserved PBMCs. Using immunoSEQ multiplex PCR, the repertoire was profiled, and TCRdb retains in-frame clones only, with some absent. The data show 52,000 or so clones, less than 90% seen once. V usage is TRBV11-2 and J usage is TRBJ2-6; D gene uncertain. The sequence was obtained from a human donor with chronic lymphocytic leukemia. This material consisted of PBMCs, taken after 24 months of ibrutinib treatment. The CDR3 is CASSLEAISGANVLTF. Written as DNA, the CDR3 is TGTGCCAGCAGCTTAGAAGCCATATCTGGGGCCAACGTCCTGACTTTC.